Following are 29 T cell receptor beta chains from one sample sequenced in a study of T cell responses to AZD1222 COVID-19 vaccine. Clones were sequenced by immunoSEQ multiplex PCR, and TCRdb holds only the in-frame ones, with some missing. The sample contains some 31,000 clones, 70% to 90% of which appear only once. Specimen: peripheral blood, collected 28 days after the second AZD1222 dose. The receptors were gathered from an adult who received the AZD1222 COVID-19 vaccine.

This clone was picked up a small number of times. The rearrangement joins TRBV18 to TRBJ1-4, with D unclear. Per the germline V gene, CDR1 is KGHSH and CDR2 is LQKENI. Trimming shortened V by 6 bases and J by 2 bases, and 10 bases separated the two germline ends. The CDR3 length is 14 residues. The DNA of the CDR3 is TGTGCCAGCTCGCTTGGAGGGACTAATGAAAAACTGTTTTTT. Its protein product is CASSLGGTNEKLFF.

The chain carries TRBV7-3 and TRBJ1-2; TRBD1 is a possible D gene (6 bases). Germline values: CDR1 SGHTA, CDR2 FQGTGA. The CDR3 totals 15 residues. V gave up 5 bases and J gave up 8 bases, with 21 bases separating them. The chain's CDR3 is CASSPHGVGTGGYTF. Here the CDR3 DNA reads TGTGCCAGCAGCCCTCACGGGGTGGGCACAGGGGGCTACACCTTC.

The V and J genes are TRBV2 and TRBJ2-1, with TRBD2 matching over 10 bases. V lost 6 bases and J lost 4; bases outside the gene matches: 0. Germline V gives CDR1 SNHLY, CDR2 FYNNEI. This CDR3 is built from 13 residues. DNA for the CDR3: TGTGCCAGCAGACTAGCGGGGTACAATGAGCAGTTCTTC. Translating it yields CASRLAGYNEQFF.

Here the CDR3 reads CASSSQGAEAFF. CDR3 DNA sequence: TGTGCCAGCAGCTCACAGGGTGCTGAAGCTTTCTTT. The chain uses TRBV7-9 and TRBJ1-1; perhaps TRBD1 as D (6 bases). The germline gives CDR1 SEHNR, CDR2 FQNEAQ (reference sequence). With 4 bases removed from V and 6 bases from J, the gap between germline ends came to 9 bases. This CDR3 region has 12 residues. The variable domain in full, completed from reference TRBV7-9 and TRBJ1-1, reads DTGVSQNPRHKITKRGQNVTFRCDPISEHNRLYWYRQTLGQGPEFLTYFQNEAQLEKSRLLSDRFSAERPKGSFSTLEIQRTEQGDSAMYLCASSSQGAEAFFGQGTRLTVV.

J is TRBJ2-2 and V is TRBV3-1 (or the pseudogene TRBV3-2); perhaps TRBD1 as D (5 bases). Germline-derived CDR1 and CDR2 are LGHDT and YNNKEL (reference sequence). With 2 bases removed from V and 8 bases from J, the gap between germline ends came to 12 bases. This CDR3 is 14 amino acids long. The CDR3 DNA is TGTGCCAGCAGCCAAAACCAGGGTGGAGGGGAGCTGTTTTTT. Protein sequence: CASSQNQGGGELFF.

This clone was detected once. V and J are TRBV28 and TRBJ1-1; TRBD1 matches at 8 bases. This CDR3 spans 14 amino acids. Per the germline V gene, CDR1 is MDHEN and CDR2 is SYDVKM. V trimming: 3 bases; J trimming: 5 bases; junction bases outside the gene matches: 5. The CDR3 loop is CASSFRQGLTEAFF. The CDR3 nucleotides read TGTGCCAGCAGTTTTCGACAGGGGTTGACTGAAGCTTTCTTT.

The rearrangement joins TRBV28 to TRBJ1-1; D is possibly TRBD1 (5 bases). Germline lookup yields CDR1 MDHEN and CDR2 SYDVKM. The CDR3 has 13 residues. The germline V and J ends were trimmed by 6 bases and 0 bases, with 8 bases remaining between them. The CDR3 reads CASRKGMNTEAFF. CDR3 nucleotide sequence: TGTGCCAGCAGGAAGGGGATGAACACTGAAGCTTTCTTT.

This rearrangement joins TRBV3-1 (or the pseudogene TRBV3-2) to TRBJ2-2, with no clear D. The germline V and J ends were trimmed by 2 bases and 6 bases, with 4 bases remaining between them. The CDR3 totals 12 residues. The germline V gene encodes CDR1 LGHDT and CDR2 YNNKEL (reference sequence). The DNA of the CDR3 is TGTGCCAGCAGCCAACTATCCGGGGAGCTGTTTTTT. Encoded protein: CASSQLSGELFF.

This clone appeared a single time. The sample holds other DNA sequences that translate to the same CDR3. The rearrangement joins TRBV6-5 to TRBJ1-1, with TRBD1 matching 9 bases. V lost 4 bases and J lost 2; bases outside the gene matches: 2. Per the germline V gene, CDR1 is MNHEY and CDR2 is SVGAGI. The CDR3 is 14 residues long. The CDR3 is CASSWTGVNTEAFF. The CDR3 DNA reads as TGTGCCAGCAGTTGGACAGGGGTAAACACTGAAGCTTTCTTT.

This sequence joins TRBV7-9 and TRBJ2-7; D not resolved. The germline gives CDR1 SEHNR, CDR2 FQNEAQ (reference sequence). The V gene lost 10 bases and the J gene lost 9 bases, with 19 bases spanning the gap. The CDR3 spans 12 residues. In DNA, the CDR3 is TGTGCCACCAAACCCGGAGATTTACCGCAGTACTTC. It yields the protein CATKPGDLPQYF.

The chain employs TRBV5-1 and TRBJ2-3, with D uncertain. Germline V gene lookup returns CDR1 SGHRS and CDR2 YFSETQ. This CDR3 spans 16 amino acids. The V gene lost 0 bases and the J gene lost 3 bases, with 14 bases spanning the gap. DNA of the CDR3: TGCGCCAGCAGCTTGGGTCGGCCAGGCCTAACAGATACGCAGTATTTT. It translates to CASSLGRPGLTDTQYF.

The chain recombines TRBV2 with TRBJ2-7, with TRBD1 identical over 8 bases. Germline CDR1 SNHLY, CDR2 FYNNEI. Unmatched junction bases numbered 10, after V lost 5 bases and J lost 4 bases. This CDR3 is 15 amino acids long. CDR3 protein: CASSFSGTGAYEQYF. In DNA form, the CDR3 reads TGTGCCAGCAGTTTTTCCGGGACAGGAGCTTACGAGCAGTACTTC.

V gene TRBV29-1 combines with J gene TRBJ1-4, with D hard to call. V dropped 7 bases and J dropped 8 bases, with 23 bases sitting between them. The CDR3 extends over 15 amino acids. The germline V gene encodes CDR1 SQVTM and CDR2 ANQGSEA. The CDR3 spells CSEPSHQSLREKLFF. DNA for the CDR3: TGCAGCGAACCGTCGCACCAGAGCCTAAGGGAAAAACTGTTTTTT.

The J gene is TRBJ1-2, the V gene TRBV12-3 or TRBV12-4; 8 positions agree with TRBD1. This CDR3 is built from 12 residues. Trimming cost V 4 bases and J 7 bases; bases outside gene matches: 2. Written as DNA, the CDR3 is TGTGCCAGCAGTTCGGGGACAGGTGGCTACACCTTC. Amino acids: CASSSGTGGYTF.

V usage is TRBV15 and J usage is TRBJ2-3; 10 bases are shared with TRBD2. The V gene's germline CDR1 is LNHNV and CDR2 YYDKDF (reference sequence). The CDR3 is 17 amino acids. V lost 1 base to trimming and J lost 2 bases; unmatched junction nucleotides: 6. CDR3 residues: CATSRVSTSGPTDTQYF. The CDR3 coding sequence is TGTGCCACCAGCAGAGTGTCGACTAGCGGGCCCACAGATACGCAGTATTTT.

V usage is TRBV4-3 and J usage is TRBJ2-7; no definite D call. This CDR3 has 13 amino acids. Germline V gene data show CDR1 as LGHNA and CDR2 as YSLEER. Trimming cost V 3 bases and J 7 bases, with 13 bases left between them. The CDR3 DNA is TGCGCCAGCAGCCAGGAGCAGTGGGGAGAGCAGTACTTC. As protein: CASSQEQWGEQYF.

CDR3 loop: CASSSGQNTEAFF. DNA for the CDR3: TGTGCCAGCAGCTCCGGACAGAACACTGAAGCTTTCTTT. The genes are TRBV7-2 and TRBJ1-1; D perhaps matches TRBD1 (5 bases). The V end was cut by 4 bases, the J end by 1 base, with 7 bases between. In germline, CDR1 is SGHTA, CDR2 FQGNSA. This CDR3 comprises 13 residues.

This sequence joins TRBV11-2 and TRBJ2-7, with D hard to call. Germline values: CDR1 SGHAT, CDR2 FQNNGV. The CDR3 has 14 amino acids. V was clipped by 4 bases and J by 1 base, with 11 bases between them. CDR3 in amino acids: CASSSSLGSYEQYF. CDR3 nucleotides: TGTGCCAGCAGCTCGAGTCTTGGTTCCTACGAGCAGTACTTC.

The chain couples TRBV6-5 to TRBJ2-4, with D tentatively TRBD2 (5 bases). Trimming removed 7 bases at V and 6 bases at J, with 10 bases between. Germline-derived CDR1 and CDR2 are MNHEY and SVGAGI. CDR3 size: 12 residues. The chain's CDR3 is CASISEGNIQYF. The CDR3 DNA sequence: TGTGCCAGCATTTCTGAGGGAAACATTCAGTACTTC.

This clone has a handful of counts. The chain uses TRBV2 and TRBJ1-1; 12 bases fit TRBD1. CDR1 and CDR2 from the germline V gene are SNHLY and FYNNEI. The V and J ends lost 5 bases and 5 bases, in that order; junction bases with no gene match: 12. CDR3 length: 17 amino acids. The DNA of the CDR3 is TGTGCCAGCAGTTGGAGTCGGGACAGGGGGCTCGAGACTGAAGCTTTCTTT. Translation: CASSWSRDRGLETEAFF.

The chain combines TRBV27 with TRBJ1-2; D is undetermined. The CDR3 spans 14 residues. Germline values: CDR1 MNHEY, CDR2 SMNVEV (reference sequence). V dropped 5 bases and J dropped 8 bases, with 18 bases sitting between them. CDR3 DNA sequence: TGTGCCAGCAGTCCTCTTGTAGGGTCCTACGGCTACACCTTC. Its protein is CASSPLVGSYGYTF.

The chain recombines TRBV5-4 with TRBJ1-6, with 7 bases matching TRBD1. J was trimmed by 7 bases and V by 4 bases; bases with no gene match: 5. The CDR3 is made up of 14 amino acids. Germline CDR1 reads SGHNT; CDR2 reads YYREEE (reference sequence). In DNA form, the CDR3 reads TGTGCCAGCAGCCTGGACAGGCAGAATTCACCCCTCCACTTT. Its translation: CASSLDRQNSPLHF.

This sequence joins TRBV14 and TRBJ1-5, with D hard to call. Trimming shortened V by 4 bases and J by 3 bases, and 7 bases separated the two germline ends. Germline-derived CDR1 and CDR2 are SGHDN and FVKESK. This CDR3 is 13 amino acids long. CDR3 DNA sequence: TGTGCCAGCAGCCCGAACAACAATCAGCCCCAGCATTTT. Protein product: CASSPNNNQPQHF. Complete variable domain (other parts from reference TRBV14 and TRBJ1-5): EAGVTQFPSHSVIEKGQTVTLRCDPISGHDNLYWYRRVMGKEIKFLLHFVKESKQDESGMPNNRFLAERTGGTYSTLKVQPAELEDSGVYFCASSPNNNQPQHFGDGTRLSIL.

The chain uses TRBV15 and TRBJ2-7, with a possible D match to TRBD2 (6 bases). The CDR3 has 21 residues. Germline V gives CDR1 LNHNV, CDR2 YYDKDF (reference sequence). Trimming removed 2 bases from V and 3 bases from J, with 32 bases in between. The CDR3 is CATSRRRTPGAYPAAFYEQYF. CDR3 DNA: TGTGCCACCAGCAGACGCCGAACCCCGGGAGCGTACCCAGCCGCCTTCTACGAGCAGTACTTC. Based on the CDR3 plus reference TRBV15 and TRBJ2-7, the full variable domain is DAMVIQNPRYQVTQFGKPVTLSCSQTLNHNVMYWYQQKSSQAPKLLFHYYDKDFNNEADTPDNFQSRRPNTSFCFLDIRSPGLGDTAMYLCATSRRRTPGAYPAAFYEQYFGPGTRLTVT.

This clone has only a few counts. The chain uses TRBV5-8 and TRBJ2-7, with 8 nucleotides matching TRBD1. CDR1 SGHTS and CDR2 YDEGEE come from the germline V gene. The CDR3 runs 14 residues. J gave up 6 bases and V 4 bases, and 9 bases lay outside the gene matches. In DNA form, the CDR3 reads TGTGCCAGCAGCCCCCAGGGACAGGTCCCCGAGCAGTACTTC. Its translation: CASSPQGQVPEQYF.

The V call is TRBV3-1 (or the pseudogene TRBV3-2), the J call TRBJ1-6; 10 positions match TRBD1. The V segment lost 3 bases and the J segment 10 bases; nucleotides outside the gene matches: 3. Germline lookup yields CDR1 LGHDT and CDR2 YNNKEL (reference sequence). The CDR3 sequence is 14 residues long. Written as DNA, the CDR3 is TGTGCCAGCAGCCAGGGGACAGGGGAATCACCCCTCCACTTT. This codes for CASSQGTGESPLHF.

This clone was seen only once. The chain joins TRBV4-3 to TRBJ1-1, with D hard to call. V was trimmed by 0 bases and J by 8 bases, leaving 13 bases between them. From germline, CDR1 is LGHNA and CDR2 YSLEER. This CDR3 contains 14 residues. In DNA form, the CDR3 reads TGCGCCAGCAGCCAAGATCGGGTCAGCACCGAAGCTTTCTTT. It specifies CASSQDRVSTEAFF.

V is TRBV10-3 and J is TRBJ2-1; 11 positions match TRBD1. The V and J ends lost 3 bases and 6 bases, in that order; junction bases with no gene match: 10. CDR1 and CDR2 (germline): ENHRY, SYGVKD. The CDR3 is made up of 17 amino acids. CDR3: CAISDSDRGRDGNEQFF. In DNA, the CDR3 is TGTGCCATCAGTGACTCGGACAGGGGGCGCGATGGCAATGAGCAGTTCTTC.

The CDR3 coding sequence is TGTGCCAGCTCGAAGAGAGGCTTAAACACCGGGGAGCTGTTTTTT. This encodes CASSKRGLNTGELFF. The V gene is TRBV18, the J gene TRBJ2-2; D call uncertain. Deletions cut 6 bases from V and 2 bases from J, with 13 bases between. CDR3 size: 15 residues. CDR1 KGHSH and CDR2 LQKENI come from the germline V gene.